The next 28 T cell receptor beta chains were all read from a single sample in a study of blood T cell repertoires in COVID-19. Sequencing was performed with immunoSEQ multiplex PCR; in TCRdb, only in-frame clones are kept and a portion is missing. The data show 210,000 or so clones, roughly nine tenths seen once. The sample taken for sequencing was PBMCs or T cells enriched from blood (not recorded which). These receptors were taken from a woman between 50 and 59 years old in a cohort exposed to, infected with or recovered from COVID-19 (not recorded which).

The chain has TRBV5-6 and TRBJ2-1; 7 bases are shared with TRBD2. The germline gives CDR1 SGHDT, CDR2 YYEEEE. Trimming took 4 bases from V and 8 from J; bases not matched to a gene: 12. The CDR3 is 15 residues long. DNA for the CDR3: TGTGCCAGCAGCACCCCGGGGGGTGTAATCGATGAGCAGTTCTTC. Translating it yields CASSTPGGVIDEQFF.

The chain joins TRBV19 to TRBJ1-4; 8 bases are shared with TRBD1. Germline lookup yields CDR1 LNHDA and CDR2 SQIVND (reference sequence). V was clipped by 4 bases and J by 7 bases; unmatched bases: 11. The CDR3 has 16 amino acids. Here the CDR3 reads CASSTGQGAVSEKLFF. The CDR3 DNA sequence: TGTGCCAGTAGTACGGGCCAGGGGGCAGTCAGTGAAAAACTGTTTTTT.

The CDR3 is CASSPTQRGGLDTQYF. DNA for the CDR3: TGTGCCAGCAGCCCCACCCAGCGGGGGGGCCTCGATACGCAGTATTTT. This chain connects TRBV4-2 to TRBJ2-3; 10 bases line up with TRBD2. Unmatched junction bases numbered 10, after V lost 4 bases and J lost 6 bases. The CDR3 is 16 residues long. The germline CDR1 and CDR2 sequences are LGHNA and YNFKEQ.

The rearrangement uses TRBV6-2 or TRBV6-3 and TRBJ2-7; 7 positions match TRBD2. V lost 6 bases and J lost 0; bases outside the gene matches: 5. CDR3 length equals 14 residues. CDR1 MNHEY and CDR2 SVGEGT come from the germline V gene. In DNA form, the CDR3 reads TGTGCCAGCAGCCTCTGGGAGGGCTCCTACGAGCAGTACTTC. As protein: CASSLWEGSYEQYF.

The chain recombines TRBV27 with TRBJ1-1; 7 bases align to TRBD1. The CDR3 covers 13 residues. The V segment lost 6 bases and the J segment 1 base; nucleotides outside the gene matches: 2. Germline lookup yields CDR1 MNHEY and CDR2 SMNVEV (reference sequence). The CDR3 DNA is TGTGCCAGCAGGGGACAGACGAACACTGAAGCTTTCTTT. This codes for CASRGQTNTEAFF.

CDR3 sequence reads: CASSVGGLRNTDTQYF. The CDR3, as DNA: TGTGCCAGCAGCGTCGGGGGACTAAGAAACACAGATACGCAGTATTTT. V is TRBV9 and J is TRBJ2-3, with 7 bases lining up with TRBD2. The CDR3 extends over 16 amino acids. CDR1 and CDR2 from the germline V gene are SGDLS and YYNGEE. The V gene end was trimmed by 2 bases and the J gene end by 2 bases; junction bases not matched to a gene: 8. The complete variable domain, with remaining parts taken from reference TRBV9 and TRBJ2-3, reads DSGVTQTPKHLITATGQRVTLRCSPRSGDLSVYWYQQSLDQGLQFLIQYYNGEERAKGNILERFSAQQFPDLHSELNLSSLELGDSALYFCASSVGGLRNTDTQYFGPGTRLTVL.

The rearrangement links TRBV9 to TRBJ1-1; the match to TRBD1 covers 7 bases. The length of the CDR3 is 13 residues. Unmatched junction bases numbered 8, after V lost 7 bases and J lost 5 bases. Germline V gives CDR1 SGDLS, CDR2 YYNGEE. The CDR3: CASRGQGGTEAFF. The CDR3, as DNA: TGTGCCAGCCGGGGGCAGGGGGGAACTGAAGCTTTCTTT.

This clone occurred once. V gene TRBV5-1 combines with J gene TRBJ1-4, with D maybe TRBD1 (5 bases). Trimming removed 4 bases at V and 8 bases at J, with 12 bases between. In germline, CDR1 is SGHRS, CDR2 YFSETQ. The CDR3 has 13 amino acids. The chain's CDR3 is CASSPAGEEKLFF. CDR3 sequence (DNA): TGCGCCAGCAGCCCGGCGGGGGAAGAAAAACTGTTTTTT.

V usage is TRBV27 and J usage is TRBJ2-7, with D possibly being TRBD1 (5 bases). Germline-derived CDR1 and CDR2 are MNHEY and SMNVEV (reference sequence). Trimming cost V 4 bases and J 2 bases, with 15 bases left between them. This CDR3 contains 15 residues. The CDR3 here is CASSSMTVPPYEQYF. For the CDR3, the DNA is TGTGCCAGCAGTTCAATGACAGTCCCTCCCTACGAGCAGTACTTC.

The chain uses TRBV19 and TRBJ2-4, with unresolved D. Trimming shortened V by 1 base and J by 0 bases, and 13 bases separated the two germline ends. The CDR3 extends over 17 amino acids. Germline CDR1 and CDR2: LNHDA and SQIVND (reference sequence). CDR3 sequence reads: CASSIGGHDLAKNIQYF. CDR3 nucleotide sequence: TGTGCCAGTAGTATAGGAGGCCACGACCTAGCCAAAAACATTCAGTACTTC.

This chain links TRBV24-1 with TRBJ1-5; 8 bases fit TRBD1. V lost 4 bases and J lost 7; bases outside the gene matches: 8. Germline V CDR1 and CDR2: KGHDR, SFDVKD. This CDR3 has 15 residues. Here the CDR3 DNA reads TGTGCCACCAGTGAACATGGACAGGGTACGCAGCCCCAGCATTTT. This codes for CATSEHGQGTQPQHF.

The chain is built from TRBV19 and TRBJ1-1; 11 bases agree with TRBD1. The CDR3 is made up of 15 amino acids. J lost 6 bases, V lost 5 bases, and 8 bases had no gene match. Germline values: CDR1 LNHDA, CDR2 SQIVND (reference sequence). The CDR3 region has the DNA TGTGCCAGTAGTCCCCGGGACAGGGGGTACCCTGAAGCTTTCTTT. Translated, it gives CASSPRDRGYPEAFF.

The rearrangement links TRBV21-1 to TRBJ2-5; TRBD1 is taken as the D call from the table, unchecked against the DNA. TRBV21-1 is classified as a pseudogene. CDR3 size: 14 residues. Written as DNA, the CDR3 is TGTGCCAGCGAAGAACAAGGGGTCAAAAGGTCCCAGTACTTC. Translating gives CASEEQGVKRSQYF.

The CDR3 protein is CASSGLGGTQYF. CDR3 DNA sequence: TGTGCCAGCAGCGGACTAGGGGGGACCCAGTACTTC. V and J are TRBV6-6 and TRBJ2-5; a weak D match, TRBD2 (7 bases). V was clipped by 6 bases and J by 7 bases, with 12 bases between them. This CDR3 has 12 residues. Looked up from germline, CDR1 is MNHNY and CDR2 is SVGAGI (reference sequence).

The chain links TRBV6-5 to TRBJ2-1; 7 positions agree with TRBD1. This CDR3 is 15 amino acids long. Germline CDR1 MNHEY, CDR2 SVGAGI. V shed 6 bases, J shed 2 bases, and the junction held 7 bases outside the gene matches. The CDR3 DNA is TGTGCCAGCAGACTCGACAGGGACCCCTACAATGAGCAGTTCTTC. This codes for CASRLDRDPYNEQFF.

The J gene is TRBJ1-1, the V gene TRBV5-6; tentative D call: TRBD1 (5 bases). V was clipped by 4 bases and J by 0 bases, with 13 bases between them. The CDR3 extends over 15 amino acids. Germline assignment: CDR1 SGHDT and CDR2 YYEEEE. CDR3 protein: CASSPRTLMNTEAFF. The CDR3 region has the DNA TGTGCCAGCAGCCCAAGGACACTTATGAACACTGAAGCTTTCTTT.

This clone was detected once. The chain recombines TRBV7-9 with TRBJ2-7, with 11 bases lining up with TRBD1. J gave up 2 bases and V 3 bases, and 3 bases lay outside the gene matches. The CDR3 is 15 amino acids. The germline CDR1 and CDR2 sequences are SEHNR and FQNEAQ (reference sequence). The CDR3 region is CASSFRDRGTYEQYF. The CDR3 region has the DNA TGTGCCAGCAGCTTCCGGGACAGGGGGACCTACGAGCAGTACTTC.

CDR3 nucleotide sequence: TGTGCCAGCAGCCGTGACCATGGGCTAGCGGGGGGTGCAGATACGCAGTATTTT. The encoded protein is CASSRDHGLAGGADTQYF. The gene calls are TRBV11-2 and TRBJ2-3, with 11 bases matching TRBD2. Germline V gives CDR1 SGHAT, CDR2 FQNNGV. J gave up 4 bases and V 5 bases, and 14 bases lay outside the gene matches. This CDR3 spans 18 amino acids. Supplemented by reference TRBV11-2 and TRBJ2-3, the full variable domain reads EAGVAQSPRYKIIEKRQSVAFWCNPISGHATLYWYQQILGQGPKLLIQFQNNGVVDDSQLPKDRFSAERLKGVDSTLKIQPAKLEDSAVYLCASSRDHGLAGGADTQYFGPGTRLTVL.

This clone showed up just once. The CDR3 DNA follows: TGTGCCAGCAGCCCCACTAGGGCAGCGGAGACCCAGTACTTC. This translates into CASSPTRAAETQYF. V and J are TRBV7-2 and TRBJ2-5; tentatively, D is TRBD2 (5 bases). Germline lookup yields CDR1 SGHTA and CDR2 FQGNSA. The CDR3 length is 14 residues. Trimming left V 5 bases short and J 5 bases short, with 15 bases between.

The CDR3 protein is CASSKLAGVETQYF. DNA of the CDR3: TGCGCCAGCAGCAAACTAGCGGGGGTTGAGACCCAGTACTTC. V usage is TRBV5-1 and J usage is TRBJ2-5, with TRBD2 matching over 11 bases. In germline, CDR1 is SGHRS, CDR2 YFSETQ. This CDR3 region has 14 residues. With 4 bases clipped from V and 5 bases from J, the junction kept 4 bases outside the gene matches.

The table lists this clone with a few counts. The chain uses TRBV4-2 and TRBJ1-1; D unresolved. The CDR3 loop spans 17 amino acids. CDR1 is LGHNA and CDR2 is YNFKEQ in the germline V gene. V was trimmed by 1 base and J by 0 bases, leaving 15 bases between them. The CDR3, as DNA: TGTGCCAGCAGCCAAGGAGGGTCTGTGGAGATGAACACTGAAGCTTTCTTT. It yields the protein CASSQGGSVEMNTEAFF.

Written as DNA, the CDR3 is TGTGCCAGCAGTCCCCAATCCGGGAACACCGGGGAGCTGTTTTTT. Protein sequence: CASSPQSGNTGELFF. The rearrangement joins TRBV6-5 to TRBJ2-2; D not certain. The V gene lost 5 bases and the J gene lost 1 base, with 11 bases spanning the gap. From germline, CDR1 is MNHEY and CDR2 SVGAGI. The CDR3 is 15 amino acids.

V usage is TRBV10-2 and J usage is TRBJ1-1; D possibly corresponds to TRBD1 (6 bases). Germline V gene lookup returns CDR1 WSHSY and CDR2 SAAADI. Trimming shortened V by 3 bases and J by 3 bases, and 14 bases separated the two germline ends. CDR3 length: 15 residues. The CDR3 protein is CASSEQGLRDTEAFF. CDR3 sequence (DNA): TGCGCCAGCAGTGAACAGGGATTGCGGGACACTGAAGCTTTCTTT.

The V and J genes are TRBV19 and TRBJ1-2; 9 bases fit TRBD1. Germline assignment: CDR1 LNHDA and CDR2 SQIVND (reference sequence). The length of the CDR3 is 14 residues. V trimming: 4 bases; J trimming: 3 bases; junction bases outside the gene matches: 3. As DNA, the CDR3 is TGTGCCAGTAGTAAGGACAGGGGTTACTATGGCTACACCTTC. This encodes CASSKDRGYYGYTF.

V usage is TRBV6-5 and J usage is TRBJ2-1; 12 nucleotides line up with TRBD1. The V and J ends lost 4 bases and 7 bases, in that order; junction bases with no gene match: 5. The germline V gene encodes CDR1 MNHEY and CDR2 SVGAGI. The CDR3 has 15 amino acids. The CDR3: CASSSGQGAWNEQFF. CDR3 coding DNA: TGTGCCAGCAGTTCGGGACAGGGGGCATGGAATGAGCAGTTCTTC.

The sample holds a few counts of this clone. The chain carries TRBV28 and TRBJ1-4; weak D call: TRBD1 (6 bases). V was pared by 5 bases and J by 7 bases, with 17 bases between. This CDR3 comprises 15 residues. CDR1 is MDHEN, CDR2 SYDVKM, per germline. The CDR3 protein is CASSPIQGAIEKLFF. The CDR3 DNA follows: TGTGCCAGCAGTCCGATACAGGGAGCGATTGAAAAACTGTTTTTT. Full variable domain (remainder filled in from reference TRBV28 and TRBJ1-4): DVKVTQSSRYLVKRTGEKVFLECVQDMDHENMFWYRQDPGLGLRLIYFSYDVKMKEKGDIPEGYSVSREKKERFSLILESASTNQTSMYLCASSPIQGAIEKLFFGSGTQLSVL.

The chain employs TRBV5-6 and TRBJ2-6; D is undetermined. Trimming stripped 4 bases from V and 0 bases from J, with 8 bases between. This CDR3 contains 15 residues. Germline V gene sequence: CDR1 SGHDT, CDR2 YYEEEE. The CDR3 coding sequence is TGTGCCAGCAGCCCCCGAGGCTCTGGGGCCAACGTCCTGACTTTC. As protein: CASSPRGSGANVLTF.

This clone appeared a single time. The V and J genes are TRBV6-5 and TRBJ1-4, with 9 bases matching TRBD1. The J segment lost 4 bases and the V segment lost 6 bases, leaving 3 bases of the junction unmatched. CDR3 length equals 14 residues. The germline CDR1 and CDR2 sequences are MNHEY and SVGAGI. The CDR3, as DNA: TGTGCCAGCAGGCCGACAGGGGGTAATGAAAAACTGTTTTTT. Its protein product is CASRPTGGNEKLFF.